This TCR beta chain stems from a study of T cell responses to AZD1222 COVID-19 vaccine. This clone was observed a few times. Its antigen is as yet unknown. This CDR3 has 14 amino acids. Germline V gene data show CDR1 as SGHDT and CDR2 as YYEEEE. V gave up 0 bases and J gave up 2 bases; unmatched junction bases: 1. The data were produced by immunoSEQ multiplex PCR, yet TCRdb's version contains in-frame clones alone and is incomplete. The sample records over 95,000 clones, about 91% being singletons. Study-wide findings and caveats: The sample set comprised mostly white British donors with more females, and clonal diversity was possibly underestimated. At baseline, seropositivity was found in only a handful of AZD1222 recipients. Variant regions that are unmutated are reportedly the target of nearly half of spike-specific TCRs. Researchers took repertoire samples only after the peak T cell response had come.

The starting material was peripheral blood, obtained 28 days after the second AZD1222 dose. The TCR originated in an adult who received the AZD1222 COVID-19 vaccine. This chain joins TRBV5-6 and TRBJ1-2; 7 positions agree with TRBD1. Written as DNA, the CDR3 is TGTGCCAGCAGCTTGGAGACAGGGAACTATGGCTACACCTTC. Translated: CASSLETGNYGYTF. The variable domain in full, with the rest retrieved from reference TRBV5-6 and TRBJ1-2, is DAGVTQSPTHLIKTRGQQVTLRCSPKSGHDTVSWYQQALGQGPQFIFQYYEEEERQRGNFPDRFSGHQFPNYSSELNVNALLLGDSALYLCASSLETGNYGYTFGSGTRLTVV.